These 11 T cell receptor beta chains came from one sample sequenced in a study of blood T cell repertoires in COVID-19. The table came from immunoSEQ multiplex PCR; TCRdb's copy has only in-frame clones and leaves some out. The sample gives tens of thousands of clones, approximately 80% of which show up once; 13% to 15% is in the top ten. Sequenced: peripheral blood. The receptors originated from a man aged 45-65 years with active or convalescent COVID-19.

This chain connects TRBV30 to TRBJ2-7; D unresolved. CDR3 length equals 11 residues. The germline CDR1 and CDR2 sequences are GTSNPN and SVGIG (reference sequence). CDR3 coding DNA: TGTGCTTTACAGACGACCTACGAGCAGTACTTC. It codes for CALQTTYEQYF.

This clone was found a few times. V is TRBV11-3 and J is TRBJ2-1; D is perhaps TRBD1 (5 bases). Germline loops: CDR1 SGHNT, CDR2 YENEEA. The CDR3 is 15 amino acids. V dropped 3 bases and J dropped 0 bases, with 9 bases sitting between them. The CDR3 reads CASSLGQASYNEQFF. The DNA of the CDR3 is TGTGCCAGCAGCTTGGGGCAGGCCTCCTACAATGAGCAGTTCTTC.

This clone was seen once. The DNA for the CDR3 is TGTGCCACCAGTGATTGTTCGGGGGTGGACTATGGCTACACCTTC. This sequence encodes CATSDCSGVDYGYTF. This sequence joins TRBV24-1 and TRBJ1-2; tentative D call: TRBD1 (5 bases). Germline V gene lookup returns CDR1 KGHDR and CDR2 SFDVKD. Trimming left V 2 bases short and J 3 bases short, with 12 bases between. The CDR3 runs to 15 residues.

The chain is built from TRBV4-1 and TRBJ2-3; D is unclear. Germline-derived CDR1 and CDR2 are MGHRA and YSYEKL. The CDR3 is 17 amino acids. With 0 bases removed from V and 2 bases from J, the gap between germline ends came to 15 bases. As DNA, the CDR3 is TGCGCCAGCAGCCAAGATACAGATTCCGCGAACACAGATACGCAGTATTTT. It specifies CASSQDTDSANTDTQYF.

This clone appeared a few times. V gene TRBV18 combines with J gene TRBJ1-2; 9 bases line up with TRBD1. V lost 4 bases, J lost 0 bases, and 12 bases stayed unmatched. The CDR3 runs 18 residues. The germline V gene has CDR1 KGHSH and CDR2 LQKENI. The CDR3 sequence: CASSLGSGRTGANYGYTF. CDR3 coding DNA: TGTGCCAGCTCACTTGGTTCGGGCAGGACAGGGGCTAACTATGGCTACACCTTC.

The CDR3 nucleotides are TGTGCCAGTAGTAAGGGACAACGCGACGCGAGCAATCAGCCCCAGCATTTT. Its protein product is CASSKGQRDASNQPQHF. V is TRBV19 and J is TRBJ1-5, with D possibly TRBD1 on 6 matching bases. V lost 4 bases and J 1 base, leaving 17 bases between the germline ends. Germline loops: CDR1 LNHDA, CDR2 SQIVND (reference sequence). This CDR3 contains 17 residues.

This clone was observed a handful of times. The CDR3 reads CASSYPSTVYEQYF. Written as DNA, the CDR3 is TGTGCCAGCAGTTACCCGAGTACCGTCTACGAGCAGTACTTC. This sequence joins TRBV6-2 or TRBV6-3 and TRBJ2-7; D remains unclear. This CDR3 is 14 amino acids long. In germline, CDR1 is MNHEY, CDR2 SVGEGT. The V end lost 2 bases, the J end lost 3 bases, and 11 bases lay between the germline ends.

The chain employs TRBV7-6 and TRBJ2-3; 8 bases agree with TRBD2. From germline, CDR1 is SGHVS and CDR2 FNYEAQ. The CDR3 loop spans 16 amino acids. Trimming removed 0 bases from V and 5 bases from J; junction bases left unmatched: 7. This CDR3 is CASSLAVGGAEDTQYF. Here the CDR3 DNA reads TGTGCCAGCAGCTTAGCGGTCGGGGGGGCCGAAGATACGCAGTATTTT.

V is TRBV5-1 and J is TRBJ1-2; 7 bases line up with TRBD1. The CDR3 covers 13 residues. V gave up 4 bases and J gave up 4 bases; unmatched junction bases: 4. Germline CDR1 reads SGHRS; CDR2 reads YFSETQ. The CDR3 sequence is CASSPGQVYGYTF. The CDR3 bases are TGCGCCAGCAGCCCTGGACAGGTCTATGGCTACACCTTC. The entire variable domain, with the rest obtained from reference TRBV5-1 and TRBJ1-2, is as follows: KAGVTQTPRYLIKTRGQQVTLSCSPISGHRSVSWYQQTPGQGLQFLFEYFSETQRNKGNFPGRFSGRQFSNSRSEMNVSTLELGDSALYLCASSPGQVYGYTFGSGTRLTVV.

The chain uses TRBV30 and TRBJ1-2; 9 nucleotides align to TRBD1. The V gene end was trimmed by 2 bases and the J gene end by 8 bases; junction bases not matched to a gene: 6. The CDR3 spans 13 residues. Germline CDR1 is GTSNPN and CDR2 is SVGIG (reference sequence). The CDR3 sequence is CAWSTGTGYGYTF. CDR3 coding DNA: TGTGCCTGGAGTACCGGGACAGGGTACGGCTACACCTTC.

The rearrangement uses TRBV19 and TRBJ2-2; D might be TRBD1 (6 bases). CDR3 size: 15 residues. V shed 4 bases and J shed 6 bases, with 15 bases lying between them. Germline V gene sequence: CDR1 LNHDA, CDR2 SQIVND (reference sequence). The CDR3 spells CASSTSDRSSGELFF. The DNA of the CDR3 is TGTGCCAGTAGTACTTCCGACAGGAGCTCCGGGGAGCTGTTTTTT.